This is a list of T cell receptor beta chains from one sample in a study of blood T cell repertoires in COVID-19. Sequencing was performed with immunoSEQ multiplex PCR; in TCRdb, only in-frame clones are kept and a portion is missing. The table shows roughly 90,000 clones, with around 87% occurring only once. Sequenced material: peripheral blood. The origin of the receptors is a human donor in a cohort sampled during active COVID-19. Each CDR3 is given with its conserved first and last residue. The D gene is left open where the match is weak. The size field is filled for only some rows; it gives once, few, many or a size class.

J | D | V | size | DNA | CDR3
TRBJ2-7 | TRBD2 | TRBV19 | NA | TGTGCCAGTAAGGCCCAGCGGGGATCCTACGAGCAGTACTTC | CASKAQRGSYEQYF
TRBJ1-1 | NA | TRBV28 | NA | TGTGCCAGCAGTCCTACCATGAACACTGAAGCTTTCTTT | CASSPTMNTEAFF
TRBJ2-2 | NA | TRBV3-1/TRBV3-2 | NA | TGTGCCAGCAGCCAAGATCCGGGAGCCGGGGAGCTGTTTTTT | CASSQDPGAGELFF
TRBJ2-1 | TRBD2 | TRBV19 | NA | TGTGCCAGTAGTCCCACTAGCGGGAGCGATGAGCAGTTCTTC | CASSPTSGSDEQFF
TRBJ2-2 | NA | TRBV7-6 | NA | TGTGCCAGCAGCTTAGTCCTCCAGGCGAACACCGGGGAGCTGTTTTTT | CASSLVLQANTGELFF
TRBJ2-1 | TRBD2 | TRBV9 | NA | TGTGCCAGCAGCCCGCGGACTAGCCGAAATGAGCAGTTCTTC | CASSPRTSRNEQFF
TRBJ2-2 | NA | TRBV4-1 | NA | TGCGCCAGCAGCCAAGTGGGTCTAGCGAGAAACACCGGGGAGCTGTTTTTT | CASSQVGLARNTGELFF
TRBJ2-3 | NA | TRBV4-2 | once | TGTGCCAGCAGCCAACTCTCAGTAAGCGGGTCGGGACGTAGAGATACGCAGTATTTT | CASSQLSVSGSGRRDTQYF
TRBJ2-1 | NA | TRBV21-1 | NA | TGTGCCAGCAGCAAAACCAGGGCCCATGAGCAGTTCTTC | CASSKTRAHEQFF
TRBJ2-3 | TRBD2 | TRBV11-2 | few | TGTGCCAGCAGCTTGGCTGGCGGCGGGAGTACAGATACGCAGTATTTT | CASSLAGGGSTDTQYF
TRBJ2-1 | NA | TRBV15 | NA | TGTGCCACCAGCACCGGGGAACAGTCCGGCTACAATGAGCAGTTCTTC | CATSTGEQSGYNEQFF
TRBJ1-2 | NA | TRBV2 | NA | TGTGCCAGCAGGTCACAGGGTGAAGATGGCTACACCTTC | CASRSQGEDGYTF
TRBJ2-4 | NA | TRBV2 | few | TGTGCCAGCAGTGGGGACATGGACATTCAGTACTTC | CASSGDMDIQYF
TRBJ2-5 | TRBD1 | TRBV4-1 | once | TGCGCCAGCAGCCCCTTCGGGACAGGGGAAGAGACCCAGTACTTC | CASSPFGTGEETQYF
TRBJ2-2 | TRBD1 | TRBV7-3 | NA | TGTGCCAGCAGCTTATACCCGACAGGGGTAAACACCGGGGAGCTGTTTTTT | CASSLYPTGVNTGELFF
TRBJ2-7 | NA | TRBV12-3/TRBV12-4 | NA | TGTGCCAGCAGTTTAAACCTTGCGGGCGAGCAGTACTTC | CASSLNLAGEQYF
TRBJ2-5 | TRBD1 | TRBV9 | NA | TGTGCCAGCAGCGTAGAGGGCAGGGGGCCAGAGACCCAGTACTTC | CASSVEGRGPETQYF
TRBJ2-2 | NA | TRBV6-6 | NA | TGTGCCAGCGGTCGATCCCCAAACACCGGGGAGCTGTTTTTT | CASGRSPNTGELFF
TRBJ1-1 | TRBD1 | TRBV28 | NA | TGTGCCAGCAGTACAGGGGGCCGGGGGAACACTGAAGCTTTCTTT | CASSTGGRGNTEAFF
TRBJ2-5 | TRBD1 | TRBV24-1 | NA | TGTGCCACCAGTGACCGTAGACAGGGTAGGAACCAAGAGACCCAGTACTTC | CATSDRRQGRNQETQYF
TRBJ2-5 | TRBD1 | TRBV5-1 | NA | TGCGCCAGCCGCCTGGACAGGGAAGAGACCCAGTACTTC | CASRLDREETQYF
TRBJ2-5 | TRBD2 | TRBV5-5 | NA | TGTGCCAGCAGCCCGGCGAGACAGAAGACTAGCGGGATTGGGGAGACCCAGTACTTC | CASSPARQKTSGIGETQYF
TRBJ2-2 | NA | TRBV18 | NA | TGTGCCAGCTCACCACAGGCAGGGCGTGACACCGGGGAGCTGTTTTTT | CASSPQAGRDTGELFF
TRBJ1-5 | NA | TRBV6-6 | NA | TGTGCCAGCAACCGACGAGGCCCGCATAGCAATCAGCCCCAGCATTTT | CASNRRGPHSNQPQHF
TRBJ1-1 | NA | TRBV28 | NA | TGTGCCAGCAGTTCAAGTCAGGGGAACACTGAAGCTTTCTTT | CASSSSQGNTEAFF
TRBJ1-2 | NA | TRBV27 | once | TGTGCCAGCAGTAGCGCCGCGAACTATGGCTACACCTTC | CASSSAANYGYTF
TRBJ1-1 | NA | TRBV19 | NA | TGTGCCAGTCTGGGGGGACCGTTGAACACTGAAGCTTTCTTT | CASLGGPLNTEAFF
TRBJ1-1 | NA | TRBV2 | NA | TGTGCCAGCGGTCCCGGACTGCGAGTCCCCACTGAAGCTTTCTTT | CASGPGLRVPTEAFF
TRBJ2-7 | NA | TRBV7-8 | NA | TGTGCCAGCAGCTTAGTGAGAGGCCTCTCCTACGAGCAGTACTTC | CASSLVRGLSYEQYF